The 14 T cell receptor beta chains in this list originate from one sample, sequenced in a study of vaccination and CD4 T cells after COVID-19. Their antigens remain unidentified. Treatment defined: approximately nine-day PBMC culture with coronavirus spike peptide pools or control peptides (ViraFEST assay). Cultured CD4+ T-cell DNA underwent Oncomine TCR Beta short-read sequencing. MiXCR, applied by TCRdb to the PCR reads, yields one record per CDR3 protein. The table records 14,000 to 15,000 distinct CDR3 sequences, approximately 40% of them present only once. The sample taken for sequencing was CD4+ T cells from blood, cultured in vitro. The receptors stem from a human donor who had recovered from COVID-19.

This chain joins TRBV20-1 and TRBJ1-2, with D possibly matching TRBD1 (6 bases). This CDR3 is 15 amino acids long. Germline V lookup: CDR1 DFQATT, CDR2 SNEGSKA (reference sequence). Trimming cost V 0 bases and J 2 bases, with 13 bases left between them. Written as DNA, the CDR3 is TGCAGTGCTAGAGATCCGACAGGTTCGAACTATGGCTACACCTTC. It yields the protein CSARDPTGSNYGYTF.

This clonotype was counted only a few times. This rearrangement joins TRBV20-1 to TRBJ2-1, with D unresolved. The CDR3 loop spans 15 amino acids. In germline, CDR1 is DFQATT, CDR2 SNEGSKA (reference sequence). Trimming took 2 bases from V and 5 from J, leaving 16 bases between them. The CDR3 here is CSARSAGRQNNEQFF. The CDR3 DNA is TGCAGTGCTAGAAGTGCCGGGCGGCAAAACAATGAGCAGTTCTTC.

The sample holds one count of this clonotype. J is TRBJ2-7 and V is TRBV9; 8 bases are shared with TRBD1. The trim removed 3 bases at V and 7 bases at J, leaving 15 bases unmatched. Germline V gives CDR1 SGDLS, CDR2 YYNGEE. The CDR3 runs 16 residues. The CDR3 is CASSAYDTWTGIEQYF. DNA of the CDR3: TGTGCCAGCAGCGCGTACGACACCTGGACAGGGATAGAGCAGTACTTC.

This clonotype was found a few times. The CDR3 DNA follows: TGTGCCAGCAGCGTACTCCAGGGTCATGGCTACACCTTC. Amino acids: CASSVLQGHGYTF. The chain has TRBV9 and TRBJ1-2; D may be TRBD1 (5 bases). This CDR3 contains 13 residues. Germline V lookup: CDR1 SGDLS, CDR2 YYNGEE. V was cut by 1 base and J by 6 bases, with 10 bases left in between.

The V gene is TRBV19, the J gene TRBJ1-1; D call uncertain. The CDR3 contains 14 residues. Per the germline V gene, CDR1 is LNHDA and CDR2 is SQIVND (reference sequence). Trimming removed 6 bases from V and 3 bases from J, with 14 bases in between. In DNA form, the CDR3 reads TGTGCCAGTAGACCTAACTCAATCTACACTGAAGCTTTCTTT. It specifies CASRPNSIYTEAFF. The full variable domain, its missing parts supplied by reference TRBV19 and TRBJ1-1, is DGGITQSPKYLFRKEGQNVTLSCEQNLNHDAMYWYRQDPGQGLRLIYYSQIVNDFQKGDIAEGYSVSREKKESFPLTVTSAQKNPTAFYLCASRPNSIYTEAFFGQGTRLTVV.

The chain combines TRBV2 with TRBJ1-1; 12 bases line up with TRBD1. The CDR3 has 18 amino acids. Trimming at V came to 3 bases and at J to 4 bases, leaving 12 bases not matched to a gene. CDR1 and CDR2 (germline): SNHLY, FYNNEI. The CDR3 is CASSDTAGTGGLATEAFF. DNA for the CDR3: TGTGCCAGCAGTGATACGGCGGGGACAGGGGGCTTGGCCACTGAAGCTTTCTTT.

This sequence joins TRBV20-1 and TRBJ1-2, with D unresolved. Between the trimmed V and J ends, which lost 0 bases and 3 bases, there was a span of 14 bases. The CDR3 is 15 residues long. Germline CDR1 DFQATT, CDR2 SNEGSKA (reference sequence). The CDR3 nucleotides are TGCAGTGCTAGAGATCTGACGGCAGCGCACTATGGCTACACCTTC. Translated, it gives CSARDLTAAHYGYTF.

The chain combines TRBV11-2 with TRBJ2-3; perhaps TRBD1 as D (5 bases). V was cut by 2 bases and J by 6 bases, with 12 bases left in between. CDR3 length: 14 amino acids. Germline values: CDR1 SGHAT, CDR2 FQNNGV. The CDR3 coding sequence is TGTGCCAGCAGCTTACAAGCAGGGTGGGATACGCAGTATTTT. This encodes CASSLQAGWDTQYF. The full variable domain, rest sourced from reference TRBV11-2 and TRBJ2-3, is EAGVAQSPRYKIIEKRQSVAFWCNPISGHATLYWYQQILGQGPKLLIQFQNNGVVDDSQLPKDRFSAERLKGVDSTLKIQPAKLEDSAVYLCASSLQAGWDTQYFGPGTRLTVL.

V and J are TRBV24-1 and TRBJ1-1, with D tentatively TRBD1 (5 bases). Per germline, CDR1 KGHDR and CDR2 SFDVKD. Trimming took off 7 bases at V and 2 bases at J, with 10 bases between the two ends. CDR3 length: 13 residues. CDR3 amino acids: CATRGRGNTEAFF. The CDR3 DNA sequence: TGTGCCACCAGGGGACGGGGAAACACTGAAGCTTTCTTT.

V usage is TRBV7-8 and J usage is TRBJ2-7, with D maybe TRBD2 (5 bases). With 7 bases removed from V and 3 bases from J, the gap between germline ends came to 16 bases. In germline, CDR1 is SGHVS, CDR2 FQNEAQ. CDR3 length: 14 residues. CDR3 loop: CASTRNEGGYEQYF. Here the CDR3 DNA reads TGTGCCAGCACCCGAAACGAGGGTGGCTACGAGCAGTACTTC.

Only a few counts were recorded for this clonotype. The chain uses TRBV5-8 and TRBJ1-1; D gene ambiguous. CDR1 SGHTS and CDR2 YDEGEE come from the germline V gene. Trimming removed 0 bases at V and 4 bases at J, with 13 bases between. The CDR3 is made up of 15 amino acids. The CDR3 reads CASSLGLRERTEAFF. The CDR3 DNA reads as TGTGCCAGCAGCTTGGGGCTTCGGGAACGCACTGAAGCTTTCTTT.

V and J are TRBV18 and TRBJ2-7; weak D call: TRBD2 (5 bases). CDR1 and CDR2 from the germline V gene are KGHSH and LQKENI. The CDR3 extends over 15 amino acids. The V end lost 2 bases, the J end lost 5 bases, and 16 bases lay between the germline ends. The CDR3 spells CASSPGSIGVDEQYF. In nucleotides, the CDR3 is TGTGCCAGCTCACCAGGGAGTATCGGGGTGGACGAGCAGTACTTC. The full variable domain, with the rest looked up from reference TRBV18 and TRBJ2-7, is NAGVMQNPRHLVRRRGQEARLRCSPMKGHSHVYWYRQLPEEGLKFMVYLQKENIIDESGMPKERFSAEFPKEGPSILRIQQVVRGDSAAYFCASSPGSIGVDEQYFGPGTRLTVT.

This rearrangement joins TRBV6-5 to TRBJ2-1; D possibly corresponds to TRBD1 (6 bases). Looked up from germline, CDR1 is MNHEY and CDR2 is SVGAGI. There are 12 residues in the CDR3. V was trimmed by 4 bases and J by 11 bases, leaving 12 bases between them. CDR3 protein: CASSSTGKQQFF. In DNA, the CDR3 is TGTGCCAGCAGTTCCACAGGGAAGCAGCAGTTCTTC.

This clonotype was picked up a small number of times. The chain links TRBV5-1 to TRBJ1-6, with TRBD1 identical over 10 bases. CDR1 and CDR2 (germline): SGHRS, YFSETQ. V shed 4 bases and J 1 base; nucleotides not matched to a gene: 5. This CDR3 spans 17 amino acids. The CDR3 coding sequence is TGCGCCAGCAGCGAGGGACAGGGGTCATCCTATAATTCACCCCTCCACTTT. This gives the protein CASSEGQGSSYNSPLHF. The complete variable domain, with remaining parts taken from reference TRBV5-1 and TRBJ1-6, reads KAGVTQTPRYLIKTRGQQVTLSCSPISGHRSVSWYQQTPGQGLQFLFEYFSETQRNKGNFPGRFSGRQFSNSRSEMNVSTLELGDSALYLCASSEGQGSSYNSPLHFGNGTRLTVT.